A single sample is the source of the 19 T cell receptor beta chains below, sequenced in a study of cytomegalovirus exposure and HLA in healthy donors. Sequenced by immunoSEQ multiplex PCR; TCRdb stores in-frame clones only, minus some. The sample lists almost 65,000 clones, about 89% seen once, with over 1.5% in the top ten. The sample comprised PBMCs. Receptor source: a woman aged 18-30 years in good health and CMV-seronegative.

This rearrangement joins TRBV5-1 to TRBJ1-3; D is possibly TRBD1 (5 bases). Germline lookup yields CDR1 SGHRS and CDR2 YFSETQ. The CDR3 consists of 19 residues. Trimming cost V 6 bases and J 4 bases, with 29 bases left between them. The CDR3 DNA sequence: TGCGCCAGCACCCGACTGGGCGAACGGGGGGACGGGCCGGGAAACACCATATATTTT. Residues: CASTRLGERGDGPGNTIYF.

This chain connects TRBV4-3 to TRBJ2-3, with TRBD2 as a possible D gene (7 bases). The CDR3 has 17 residues. CDR1 and CDR2 from the germline V gene are LGHNA and YSLEER. The V gene lost 0 bases and the J gene lost 2 bases, with 15 bases spanning the gap. In nucleotides, the CDR3 is TGCGCCAGCAGCCAAGATCTTTGGGGGGGCCCCACAGATACGCAGTATTTT. Translation gives CASSQDLWGGPTDTQYF.

The chain is built from TRBV7-9 and TRBJ2-1, with 7 bases aligning to TRBD1. CDR1 SEHNR and CDR2 FQNEAQ come from the germline V gene (reference sequence). The CDR3 contains 14 residues. The V and J ends lost 4 bases and 7 bases, in that order; junction bases with no gene match: 7. Written as DNA, the CDR3 is TGTGCCAGCAGCTCTCTCAACAGGGGAAATGAGCAGTTCTTC. It yields the protein CASSSLNRGNEQFF.

This clone was detected only a few times. This chain uses TRBV18 with TRBJ1-6; the D is unclear. This CDR3 region has 12 residues. Germline CDR1 reads KGHSH; CDR2 reads LQKENI. Deletions cut 6 bases from V and 5 bases from J, with 5 bases between. The chain's CDR3 is CASSPDNSPLHF. The CDR3 region has the DNA TGTGCCAGCTCCCCCGATAATTCACCCCTCCACTTT.

The chain combines TRBV4-1 with TRBJ1-5, with D perhaps matching TRBD1 (6 bases). V was trimmed by 0 bases and J by 2 bases, leaving 20 bases between them. The CDR3 extends over 19 amino acids. Per germline, CDR1 MGHRA and CDR2 YSYEKL. The CDR3 sequence: CASSQDQGVGGARNQPQHF. The CDR3 bases are TGCGCCAGCAGCCAAGATCAAGGGGTAGGGGGGGCTCGCAATCAGCCCCAGCATTTT.

The gene calls are TRBV4-1 and TRBJ1-2, with 12 bases lining up with TRBD1. CDR3 length equals 16 residues. In germline, CDR1 is MGHRA, CDR2 YSYEKL. CDR3 sequence reads: CATSHPGTGGRDGYTF. The CDR3 nucleotides read TGCGCAACAAGCCACCCCGGGACAGGGGGCCGGGATGGCTACACCTTC.

The chain employs TRBV10-2 and TRBJ2-5, with D possibly matching TRBD2 (5 bases). The CDR3 has 13 residues. Deletions cut 5 bases from V and 3 bases from J, with 10 bases between. CDR1 is WSHSY, CDR2 SAAADI, per germline. The CDR3 reads CASSQRVEETQYF. The CDR3 DNA sequence: TGCGCCAGCAGTCAGAGGGTGGAAGAGACCCAGTACTTC.

The chain joins TRBV9 to TRBJ2-1; D remains ambiguous. The germline CDR1 and CDR2 sequences are SGDLS and YYNGEE. Trimming removed 0 bases from V and 10 bases from J, with 17 bases in between. CDR3 length equals 15 residues. The DNA for the CDR3 is TGTGCCAGCAGCGTAGCTGCGGTTGTCGGCGGCGAGCAGTTCTTC. Amino acid sequence: CASSVAAVVGGEQFF.

The rearrangement links TRBV7-9 to TRBJ1-5; 7 bases fit TRBD1. V shed 5 bases, J shed 2 bases, and the junction held 3 bases outside the gene matches. The CDR3 is 14 amino acids. Germline lookup yields CDR1 SEHNR and CDR2 FQNEAQ (reference sequence). This chain's CDR3 is CASSRQGGNQPQHF. CDR3 in DNA: TGTGCCAGCAGCAGACAGGGCGGCAATCAGCCCCAGCATTTT.

The chain carries TRBV18 and TRBJ2-5, with D perhaps TRBD1 (6 bases). V lost 3 bases, J lost 2 bases, and 10 bases lay in between. The CDR3 has 14 residues. The germline gives CDR1 KGHSH, CDR2 LQKENI. This chain's CDR3 is CASSPLGQQETQYF. Written as DNA, the CDR3 is TGTGCCAGCTCACCTTTAGGACAGCAAGAGACCCAGTACTTC.

The chain couples TRBV27 to TRBJ1-4; TRBD1 might be the D (5 bases). CDR1 and CDR2 from the germline V gene are MNHEY and SMNVEV (reference sequence). This CDR3 is 14 amino acids long. V was shortened by 4 bases and J by 7 bases, with 13 bases between the two germline ends. The CDR3 nucleotides are TGTGCCAGCAGTTCGGGGGGTACCTTTGAAAAACTGTTTTTT. The encoded protein is CASSSGGTFEKLFF.

The rearrangement joins TRBV30 to TRBJ1-1; D not certain. V gave up 0 bases and J gave up 5 bases, with 10 bases separating them. CDR1 and CDR2 from the germline V gene are GTSNPN and SVGIG (reference sequence). The CDR3 is made up of 13 amino acids. The CDR3 nucleotides read TGTGCCTGGAGTGTAATGTTAGAAACTGAAGCTTTCTTT. Its protein is CAWSVMLETEAFF.

This sequence joins TRBV6-1 and TRBJ2-2; D possibly corresponds to TRBD1 (6 bases). V was cut by 7 bases and J by 6 bases, with 18 bases left in between. The germline gives CDR1 MNHNS, CDR2 SASEGT. The CDR3 runs 15 residues. CDR3 sequence reads: CASTGPRGMPGELFF. In DNA form, the CDR3 reads TGTGCCAGCACTGGGCCCAGGGGAATGCCCGGGGAGCTGTTTTTT.

The V and J genes are TRBV4-1 and TRBJ2-1; 9 nucleotides align to TRBD2. CDR1 and CDR2 (germline): MGHRA, YSYEKL. The V gene end was trimmed by 1 base and the J gene end by 6 bases; junction bases not matched to a gene: 4. The CDR3 loop spans 15 amino acids. The CDR3 spells CASSQVAGVINEQFF. CDR3 sequence (DNA): TGCGCCAGCAGCCAAGTAGCGGGAGTGATCAATGAGCAGTTCTTC.

CDR3: CASSLGYREQFF. The DNA for the CDR3 is TGTGCCAGCAGCTTGGGCTACCGGGAGCAGTTCTTC. V and J are TRBV5-6 and TRBJ2-1; unclear D gene. Per germline, CDR1 SGHDT and CDR2 YYEEEE. There are 12 residues in the CDR3. The V gene lost 0 bases and the J gene lost 10 bases, with 8 bases spanning the gap.

The rearrangement joins TRBV6-1 to TRBJ2-1, with D possibly matching TRBD2 (6 bases). V was cut by 2 bases and J by 7 bases, with 21 bases left in between. CDR1 and CDR2 (germline): MNHNS, SASEGT. CDR3 length: 17 amino acids. CDR3 in amino acids: CASSETPREFLGNEQFF. CDR3 bases: TGTGCCAGCAGTGAAACCCCCCGGGAGTTTTTGGGTAATGAGCAGTTCTTC.

The rearrangement uses TRBV14 and TRBJ2-5; 8 bases fit TRBD2. V was clipped by 4 bases and J by 5 bases; unmatched bases: 9. CDR3 length: 15 amino acids. Germline lookup yields CDR1 SGHDN and CDR2 FVKESK. As DNA, the CDR3 is TGTGCCAGCAGCCCTATAGCGGGGTTCGGGGAGACCCAGTACTTC. Protein product: CASSPIAGFGETQYF. Drawing the rest from reference TRBV14 and TRBJ2-5, the complete variable domain is EAGVTQFPSHSVIEKGQTVTLRCDPISGHDNLYWYRRVMGKEIKFLLHFVKESKQDESGMPNNRFLAERTGGTYSTLKVQPAELEDSGVYFCASSPIAGFGETQYFGPGTRLLVL.

The genes are TRBV7-6 and TRBJ1-5; perhaps TRBD1 as D (5 bases). This CDR3 comprises 17 residues. The germline CDR1 and CDR2 sequences are SGHVS and FNYEAQ. Trimming shortened V by 0 bases and J by 2 bases, and 14 bases separated the two germline ends. This chain's CDR3 is CASSLALRGDRNQPQHF. CDR3 bases: TGTGCCAGCAGCTTAGCGCTTCGGGGGGATCGCAATCAGCCCCAGCATTTT.

CDR3 coding DNA: TGTGCCAGCAGCTGGACTAGCGGGAATTTCTACAATGAGCAGTTCTTC. Encoded protein: CASSWTSGNFYNEQFF. V usage is TRBV5-4 and J usage is TRBJ2-1; 12 bases align to TRBD2. V lost 3 bases and J lost 3; bases outside the gene matches: 4. CDR3 length equals 16 residues. Germline loops: CDR1 SGHNT, CDR2 YYREEE (reference sequence).